Given below is one T cell receptor beta chain in context. This clonotype was seen a single time. Its antigen remains undetermined. No per-base quality is available; no much larger clone lies one base away. One read alone provides weak support. Amplification of TCR beta CDR3 regions was carried out from RNA transcripts. The first round of RT-PCR for the TCR CDR3 was performed with the HTBI primer set and the Qiagen OneStep RT-PCR kit. Libraries were constructed in a second round of multiplex PCR, after which size selection and purification were performed. Paired-end sequencing of the libraries was performed with 100 bp reads on an Illumina HiSeq2000. The authors' pipeline ran thus. SOAPnuke was used to process the raw data, throwing out any read that contained adapters or uncalled bases, had a mean Phred below 15, or lacked an exact constant-primer or identifier match. High-quality paired reads were merged using COPE v1.2.5, and each unique nucleotide sequence was defined as a clonotype. MiTCR v1.1 was used to align the clonotypes against IMGT TRBV, TRBD and TRBJ reference segments. Only V-J combinations with frequency above 0.0001, covering about 99% of repertoires, were analysed. The TCS score was defined as the ratio of F50 (clonal expansion) to E x V (chaos), calculated using BLOSUM62-based TCRdist between CDR3 peptides within each V-J. Welch's t-statistics and random forest reduced just over 500 V-J features to about 12, which were used in a naive Bayes classifier (R e1071). TCRdb reworked the public reads: Q25 trimming with fastp, MiXCR clone assembly, productive beta chains retained. Each entry merges the rows of one CDR3 protein and shows their most common DNA and genes. Here the V and J calls rest on TCRdb's processing, not on the authors' analysis. In this sample the table shows some 720,000 distinct CDR3 sequences, roughly 17% of which occur a single time. Approximately 8.4% of the sample belongs to the ten largest clones.

The data were taken from a study of T cells in Graves' hyperthyroidism and ophthalmopathy (dated by TCRdb to about 2019). For the study in its entirety: Peripheral blood samples were taken at initial diagnosis, before any treatment was given. The study also compared thyroid tissue and blood T-cell repertoires from over 5 Graves' hyperthyroidism patients. Prospective prediction of ophthalmopathy was tested in an independent validation cohort of fewer than 20 hyperthyroidism patients and around 16 patients who later progressed to ophthalmopathy. Once sampling was done, hyperthyroidism patients were given methimazole at a starting dose of 30 mg daily, whereas ophthalmopathy patients were given high-dose intravenous methylprednisolone. TCR V-J signatures able to tell the groups apart were searched for in a discovery cohort of 90 to 100 patients, of whom fewer than 45 had Graves' ophthalmopathy and roughly 59 had stable Graves' hyperthyroidism. The 100 discovery patients were randomly split 7:3 into training and test sets. The paper reports TCR Vbeta CDR3 sequencing of more than 120 peripheral blood samples: some 44 ophthalmopathy, fewer than 80 hyperthyroidism and some 17 progressor patients.

Graves' hyperthyroidism was defined as stable when no progression to ophthalmopathy occurred over 18 months of follow-up. Hyperthyroidism patients were aged 18 to 65 years and newly diagnosed, with disease duration of less than 2 months. Exclusion was applied to patients with uncontrolled infections, other autoimmune diseases, pregnancy or lactation. Diagnoses were based on clinical symptoms, serum thyroxine and TRAb, thyroid ultrasound and orbital computed tomography. PBMCs were separated from over 9 ml of fresh peripheral blood using Ficoll-Paque density gradient centrifugation. Total RNA was extracted with Trizol reagent, and quality was checked on an Agilent 2100 Bioanalyzer. Deletion took 0 bases off V and 5 bases off J, with a span of 20 bases between the germline ends. CDR1 and CDR2 are read off the germline V gene as WSHSY and SAAADI. Inclusive of the bounding cysteine and phenylalanine, the CDR3 is 17 residues long. Only the CDR3 region is kept as DNA, spanning 51 bases read in frame from base 1.

Summary of the overall study and its limitations: Most expanded thyroid clonotypes (frequency above 0.001) were also found in blood, which suggests that blood repertoires may mirror thyroid immune responses. Sample size was not statistically predetermined, and investigators were not blinded to group allocation. In validation, progression to ophthalmopathy was predicted by the model with almost 71% sensitivity and 72.22% specificity, a median of roughly 6.4 months before onset. A model built on a 13 V-J signature distinguished ophthalmopathy from stable hyperthyroidism, reaching over 85% sensitivity and 81% to 83% specificity in cross-validation and 80%/75% in testing.

The receptor chain draws on TRBV10-2 and TRBJ2-7; no D segment can be confidently identified. The sequence came from a man younger than 35 with Graves' hyperthyroidism. The sequenced sample was blood. The nucleotide sequence reads TGCGCCAGCAGTGAGTCGGGCCGCGCATCTATACGCCACGAGCAGTACTTC. This is translated as CASSESGRASIRHEQYF.